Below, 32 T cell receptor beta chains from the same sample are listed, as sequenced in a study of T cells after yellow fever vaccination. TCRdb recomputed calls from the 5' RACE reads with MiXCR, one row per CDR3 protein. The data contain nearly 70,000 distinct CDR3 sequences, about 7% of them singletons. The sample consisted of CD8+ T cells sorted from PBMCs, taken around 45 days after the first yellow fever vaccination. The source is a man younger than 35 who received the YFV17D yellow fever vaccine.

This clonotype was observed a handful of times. The CDR3 DNA is TGCGCCAGCAGCCAAATCGCAGGGAACACCGGGGAGCTGTTTTTT. Protein product: CASSQIAGNTGELFF. The rearrangement links TRBV4-3 to TRBJ2-2; no clear D gene. V was trimmed by 2 bases and J by 1 base, leaving 8 bases between them. The CDR3 sequence is 15 residues long. The germline V gene has CDR1 LGHNA and CDR2 YSLEER.

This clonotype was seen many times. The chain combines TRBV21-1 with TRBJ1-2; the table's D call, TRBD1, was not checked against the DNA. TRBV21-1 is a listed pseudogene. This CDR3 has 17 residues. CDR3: CASSLLRVTPPGYGYTF. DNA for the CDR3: TGTGCCAGCAGTTTACTCCGGGTAACCCCGCCGGGCTATGGCTACACCTTC.

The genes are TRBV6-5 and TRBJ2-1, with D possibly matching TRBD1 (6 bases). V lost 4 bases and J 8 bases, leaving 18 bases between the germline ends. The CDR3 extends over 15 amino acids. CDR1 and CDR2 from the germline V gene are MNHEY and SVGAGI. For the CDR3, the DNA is TGTGCCAGCAGTTTCTCGCGCGGTGGGGGCGATGAGCAGTTCTTC. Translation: CASSFSRGGGDEQFF.

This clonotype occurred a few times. The CDR3: CASSAASGGITDTQYF. CDR3 sequence (DNA): TGTGCCAGCAGCGCTGCTAGCGGGGGGATCACAGATACGCAGTATTTT. The V and J genes are TRBV9 and TRBJ2-3, with 11 bases identical to TRBD2. Trimming took 3 bases from V and 2 from J; bases not matched to a gene: 5. The germline V gene encodes CDR1 SGDLS and CDR2 YYNGEE. CDR3 size: 16 residues.

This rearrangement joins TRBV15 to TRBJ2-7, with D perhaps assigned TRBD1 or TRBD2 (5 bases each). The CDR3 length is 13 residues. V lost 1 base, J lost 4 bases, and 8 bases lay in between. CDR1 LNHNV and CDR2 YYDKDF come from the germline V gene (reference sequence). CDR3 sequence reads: CATSRGDEYEQYF. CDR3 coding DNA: TGTGCCACCAGCAGAGGGGACGAGTACGAGCAGTACTTC.

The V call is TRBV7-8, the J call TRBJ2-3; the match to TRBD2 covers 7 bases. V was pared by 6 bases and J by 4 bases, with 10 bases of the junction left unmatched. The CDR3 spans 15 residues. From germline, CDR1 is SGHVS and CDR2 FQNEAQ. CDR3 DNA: TGTGCCAGCAGACCGCGGGGGATCAGTCCAGATACGCAGTATTTT. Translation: CASRPRGISPDTQYF. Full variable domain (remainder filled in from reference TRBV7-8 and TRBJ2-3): GAGVSQSPRYKVAKRGQDVALRCDPISGHVSLFWYQQALGQGPEFLTYFQNEAQLDKSGLPSDRFFAERPEGSVSTLKIQRTQQEDSAVYLCASRPRGISPDTQYFGPGTRLTVL.

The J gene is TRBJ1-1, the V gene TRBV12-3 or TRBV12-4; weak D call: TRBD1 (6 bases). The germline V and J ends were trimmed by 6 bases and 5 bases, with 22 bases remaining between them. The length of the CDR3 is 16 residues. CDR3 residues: CASRTTGHPGWTEAFF. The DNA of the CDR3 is TGTGCCAGCAGGACGACGGGACACCCTGGGTGGACTGAAGCTTTCTTT.

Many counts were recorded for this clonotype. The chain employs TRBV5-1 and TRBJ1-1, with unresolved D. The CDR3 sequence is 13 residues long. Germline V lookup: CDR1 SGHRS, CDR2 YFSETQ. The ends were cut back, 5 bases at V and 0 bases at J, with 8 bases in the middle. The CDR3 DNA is TGCGCCAGCAGGTTAAACTTGAACACTGAAGCTTTCTTT. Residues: CASRLNLNTEAFF.

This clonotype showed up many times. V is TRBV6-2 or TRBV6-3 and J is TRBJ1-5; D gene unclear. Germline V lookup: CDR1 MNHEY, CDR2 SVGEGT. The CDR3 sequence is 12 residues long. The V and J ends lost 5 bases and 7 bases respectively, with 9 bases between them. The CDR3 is CASSQTYQPQHF. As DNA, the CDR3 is TGTGCCAGCAGTCAGACATACCAGCCCCAGCATTTT.

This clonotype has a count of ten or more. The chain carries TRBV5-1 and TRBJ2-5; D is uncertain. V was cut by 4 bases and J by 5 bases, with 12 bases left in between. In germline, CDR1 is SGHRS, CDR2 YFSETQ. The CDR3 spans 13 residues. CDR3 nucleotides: TGCGCCAGCAGCAAGATTGAGCTGGAGACCCAGTACTTC. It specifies CASSKIELETQYF.

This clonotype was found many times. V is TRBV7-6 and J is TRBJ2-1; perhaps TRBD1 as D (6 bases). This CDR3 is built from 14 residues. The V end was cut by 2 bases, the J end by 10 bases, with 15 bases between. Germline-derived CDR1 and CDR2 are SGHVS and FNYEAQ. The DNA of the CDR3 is TGTGCCAGCAGCTTATTTCAGGGGAGTAAGGAGCAGTTCTTC. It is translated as CASSLFQGSKEQFF.

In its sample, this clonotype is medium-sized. As DNA, the CDR3 is TGTGCCAGCAGCTTAGATGGCGGGAATCAGCCCCAGCATTTT. Translated, it gives CASSLDGGNQPQHF. J is TRBJ1-5 and V is TRBV11-2; the D is unclear. The CDR3 length is 14 residues. Germline V gives CDR1 SGHAT, CDR2 FQNNGV. Trimming cost V 0 bases and J 4 bases, with 7 bases left between them. The full variable domain, with the rest looked up from reference TRBV11-2 and TRBJ1-5, is EAGVAQSPRYKIIEKRQSVAFWCNPISGHATLYWYQQILGQGPKLLIQFQNNGVVDDSQLPKDRFSAERLKGVDSTLKIQPAKLEDSAVYLCASSLDGGNQPQHFGDGTRLSIL.

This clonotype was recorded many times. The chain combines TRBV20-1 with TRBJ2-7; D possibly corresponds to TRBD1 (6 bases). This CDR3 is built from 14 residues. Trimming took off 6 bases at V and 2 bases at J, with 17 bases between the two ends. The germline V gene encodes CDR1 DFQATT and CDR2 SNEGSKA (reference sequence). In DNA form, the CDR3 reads TGCAGTGCAGAATCGTCCAGGGGCCCCTACGAGCAGTACGTC. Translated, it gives CSAESSRGPYEQYV.

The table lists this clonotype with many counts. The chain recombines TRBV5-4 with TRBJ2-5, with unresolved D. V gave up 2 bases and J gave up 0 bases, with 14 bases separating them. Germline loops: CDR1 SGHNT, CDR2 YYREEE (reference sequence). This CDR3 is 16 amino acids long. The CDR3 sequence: CASSLVPGQYQETQYF. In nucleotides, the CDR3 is TGTGCCAGCAGCTTAGTGCCTGGGCAGTACCAAGAGACCCAGTACTTC.

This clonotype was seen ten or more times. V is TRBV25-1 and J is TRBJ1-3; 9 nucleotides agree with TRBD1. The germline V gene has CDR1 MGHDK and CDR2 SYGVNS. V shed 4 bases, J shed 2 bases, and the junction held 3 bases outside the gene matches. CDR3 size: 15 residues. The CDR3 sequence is CASSGRDRAGNTIYF. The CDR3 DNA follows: TGTGCCAGCAGTGGCCGGGACAGGGCTGGAAACACCATATATTTT.

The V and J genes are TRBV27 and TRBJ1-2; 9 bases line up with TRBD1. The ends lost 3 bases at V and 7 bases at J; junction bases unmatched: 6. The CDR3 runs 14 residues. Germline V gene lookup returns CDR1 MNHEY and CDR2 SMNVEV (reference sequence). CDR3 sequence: CASSFSGQGSGYTF. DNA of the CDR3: TGTGCCAGCAGTTTTTCCGGACAGGGGAGTGGCTACACCTTC.

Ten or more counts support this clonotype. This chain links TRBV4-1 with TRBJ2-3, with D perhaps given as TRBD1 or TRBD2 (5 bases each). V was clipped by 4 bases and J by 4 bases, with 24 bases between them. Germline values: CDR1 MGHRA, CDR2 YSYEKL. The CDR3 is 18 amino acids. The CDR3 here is CASSLWDGTPSRADTQYF. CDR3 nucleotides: TGCGCCAGCAGCCTTTGGGACGGGACCCCAAGCAGGGCAGATACGCAGTATTTT.

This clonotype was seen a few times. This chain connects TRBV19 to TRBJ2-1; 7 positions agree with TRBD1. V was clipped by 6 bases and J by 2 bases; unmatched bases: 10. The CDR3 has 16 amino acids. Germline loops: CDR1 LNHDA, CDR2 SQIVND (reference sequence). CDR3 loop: CASRGRDSSTYNEQFF. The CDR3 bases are TGTGCCAGTAGAGGAAGGGACAGCTCTACCTACAATGAGCAGTTCTTC.

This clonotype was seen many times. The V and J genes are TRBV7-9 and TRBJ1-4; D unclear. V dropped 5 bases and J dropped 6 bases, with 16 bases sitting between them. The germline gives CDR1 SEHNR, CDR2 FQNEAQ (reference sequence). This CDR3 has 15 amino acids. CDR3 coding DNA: TGTGCCAGCAGCCGCAGCAAGGAGTGGGATGAAAAACTGTTTTTT. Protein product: CASSRSKEWDEKLFF.

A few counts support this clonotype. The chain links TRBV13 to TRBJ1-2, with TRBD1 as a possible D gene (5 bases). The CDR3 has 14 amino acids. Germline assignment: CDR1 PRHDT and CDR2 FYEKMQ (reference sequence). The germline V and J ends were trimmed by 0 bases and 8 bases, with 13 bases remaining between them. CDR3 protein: CASSLGRGVEGYTF. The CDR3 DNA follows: TGTGCCAGCAGCTTAGGCCGGGGGGTAGAAGGCTACACCTTC.

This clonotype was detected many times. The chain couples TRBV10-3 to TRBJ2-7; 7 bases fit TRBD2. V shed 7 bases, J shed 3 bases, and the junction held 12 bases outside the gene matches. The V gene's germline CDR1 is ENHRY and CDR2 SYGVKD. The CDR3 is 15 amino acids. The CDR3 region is CAIIAAGGGHYEQYV. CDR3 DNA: TGTGCCATCATCGCGGCCGGGGGAGGGCACTACGAGCAGTACGTC.

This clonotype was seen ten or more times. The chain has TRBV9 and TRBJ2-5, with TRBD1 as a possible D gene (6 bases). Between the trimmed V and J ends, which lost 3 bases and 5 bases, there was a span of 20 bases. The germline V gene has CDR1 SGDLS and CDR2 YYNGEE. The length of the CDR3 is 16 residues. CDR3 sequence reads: CASSGKTGTLGETQYF. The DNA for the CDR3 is TGTGCCAGCAGCGGAAAGACAGGCACCTTAGGGGAGACCCAGTACTTC.

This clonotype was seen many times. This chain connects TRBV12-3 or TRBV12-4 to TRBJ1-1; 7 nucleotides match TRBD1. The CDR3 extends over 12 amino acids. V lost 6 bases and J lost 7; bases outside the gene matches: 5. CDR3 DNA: TGTGCCAGCAGCCAAAACAGGGGTGAAGCTTTCTTT. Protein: CASSQNRGEAFF.

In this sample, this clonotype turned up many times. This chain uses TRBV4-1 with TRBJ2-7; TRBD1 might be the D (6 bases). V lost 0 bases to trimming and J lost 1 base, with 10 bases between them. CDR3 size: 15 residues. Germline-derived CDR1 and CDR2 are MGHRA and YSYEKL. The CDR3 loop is CASSQERRGSYEQYV. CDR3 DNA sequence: TGCGCCAGCAGCCAAGAGCGAAGGGGGTCCTACGAGCAGTACGTC.

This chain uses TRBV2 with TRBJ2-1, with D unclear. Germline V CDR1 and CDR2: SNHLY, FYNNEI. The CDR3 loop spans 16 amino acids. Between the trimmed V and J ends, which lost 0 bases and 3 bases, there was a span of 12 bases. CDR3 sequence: CASSEASEIVYNEQFF. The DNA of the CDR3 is TGTGCCAGCAGTGAAGCTTCGGAGATAGTCTACAATGAGCAGTTCTTC.

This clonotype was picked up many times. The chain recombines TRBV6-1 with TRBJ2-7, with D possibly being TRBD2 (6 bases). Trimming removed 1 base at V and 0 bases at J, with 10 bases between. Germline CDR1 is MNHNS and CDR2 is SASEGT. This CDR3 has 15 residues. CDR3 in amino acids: CASSEGDSSSYEQYF. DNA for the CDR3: TGTGCCAGCAGTGAAGGGGACTCGAGCTCCTACGAGCAGTACTTC.

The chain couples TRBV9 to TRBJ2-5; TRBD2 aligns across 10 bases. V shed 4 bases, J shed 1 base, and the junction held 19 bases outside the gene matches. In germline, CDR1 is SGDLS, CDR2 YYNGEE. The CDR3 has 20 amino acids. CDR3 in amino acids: CASSPKLGATSGYLQETQYF. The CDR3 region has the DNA TGTGCCAGCAGCCCTAAATTGGGGGCGACTAGCGGGTATCTCCAAGAGACCCAGTACTTC.

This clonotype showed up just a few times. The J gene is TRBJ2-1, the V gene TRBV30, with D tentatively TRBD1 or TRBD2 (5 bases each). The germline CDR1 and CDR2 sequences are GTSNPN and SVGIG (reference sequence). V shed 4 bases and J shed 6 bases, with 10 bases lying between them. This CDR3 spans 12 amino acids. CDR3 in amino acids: CAWMGRGNEQFF. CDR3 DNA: TGTGCCTGGATGGGACGGGGCAATGAGCAGTTCTTC.

For the CDR3, the DNA is TGCTGCTTCTGGACCGGGACTAGCGGTATGTACGAGCAGTACGTC. This translates into CCFWTGTSGMYEQYV. The V call is TRBV20-1, the J call TRBJ2-7, with 11 bases matching TRBD2. This CDR3 has 15 residues. CDR1 and CDR2 (germline): DFQATT, SNEGSKA (reference sequence).

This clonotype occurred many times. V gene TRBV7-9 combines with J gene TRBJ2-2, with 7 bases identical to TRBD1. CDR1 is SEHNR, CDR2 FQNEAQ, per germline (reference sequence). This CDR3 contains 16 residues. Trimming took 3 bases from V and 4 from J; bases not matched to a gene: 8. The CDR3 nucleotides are TGTGCCAGCAGCTTTCAGACAGGGCCGGGCACCGGGGAGCTGTTTTTT. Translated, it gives CASSFQTGPGTGELFF.

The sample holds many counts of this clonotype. CDR3 amino acids: CASSYSMNTEAFF. As DNA, the CDR3 is TGTGCCAGCAGTTACTCTATGAACACTGAAGCTTTCTTT. This rearrangement joins TRBV6-5 to TRBJ1-1; no clear D gene. The ends were cut back, 0 bases at V and 0 bases at J, with 2 bases in the middle. CDR1 and CDR2 from the germline V gene are MNHEY and SVGAGI. This CDR3 contains 13 residues.

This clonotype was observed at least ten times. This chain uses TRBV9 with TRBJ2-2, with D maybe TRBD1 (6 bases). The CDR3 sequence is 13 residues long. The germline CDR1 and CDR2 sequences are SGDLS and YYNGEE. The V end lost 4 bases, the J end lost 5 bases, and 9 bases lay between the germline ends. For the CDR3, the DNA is TGTGCCAGCAGCCCCGGACAGACCGGGGAGCTGTTTTTT. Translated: CASSPGQTGELFF.